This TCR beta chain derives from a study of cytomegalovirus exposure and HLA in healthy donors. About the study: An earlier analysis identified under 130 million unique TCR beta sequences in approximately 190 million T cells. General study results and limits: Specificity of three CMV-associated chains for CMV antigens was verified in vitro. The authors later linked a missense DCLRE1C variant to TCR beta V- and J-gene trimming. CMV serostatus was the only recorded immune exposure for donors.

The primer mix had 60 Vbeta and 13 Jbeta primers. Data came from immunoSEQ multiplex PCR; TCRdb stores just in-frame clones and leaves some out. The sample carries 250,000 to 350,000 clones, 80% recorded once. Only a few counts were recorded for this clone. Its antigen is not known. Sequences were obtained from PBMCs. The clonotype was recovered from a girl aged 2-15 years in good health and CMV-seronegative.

DNA of the CDR3: TGTGCCAGCAGCCCCATAGCGGGCAGCTACAATGAGCAGTTCTTC. This encodes CASSPIAGSYNEQFF. The chain carries TRBV7-2 and TRBJ2-1; 7 bases map to TRBD2. Germline V gene sequence: CDR1 SGHTA, CDR2 FQGNSA. This CDR3 has 15 amino acids. V gave up 5 bases and J gave up 3 bases; unmatched junction bases: 7.